This entry lists 25 T cell receptor beta chains sequenced from one sample in a study of shared clonotypes between healthy human individuals. The protocol was immunoSEQ multiplex PCR, while the TCRdb copy is restricted to in-frame clones and leaves out a portion. The data contain about a million clones, roughly 80% of them seen just once; the ten biggest clones take up 1.4% to 1.5%. Sequenced material: memory CD4+ T cells sorted from blood. Described subset: CD45RA-negative fraction. The receptors stem from a man between 18 and 29 years old in good health.

The chain combines TRBV5-1 with TRBJ1-2; TRBD1 is a possible D gene (5 bases). Germline assignment: CDR1 SGHRS and CDR2 YFSETQ. CDR3 size: 17 residues. With 4 bases removed from V and 8 bases from J, the gap between germline ends came to 27 bases. This chain's CDR3 is CASSAKAAGTSFSGYTF. The CDR3 region has the DNA TGCGCCAGCAGCGCAAAAGCCGCCGGGACCTCCTTTTCGGGCTACACCTTC.

CDR3 sequence: CASSLDGVEADTQYF. The CDR3 nucleotides are TGTGCCAGCAGCTTAGATGGGGTAGAAGCGGATACGCAGTATTTT. V is TRBV11-3 and J is TRBJ2-3; D uncertain. Trimming took off 0 bases at V and 6 bases at J, with 13 bases between the two ends. The CDR3 extends over 15 amino acids. Germline CDR1 and CDR2: SGHNT and YENEEA.

The chain uses TRBV5-1 and TRBJ1-1; TRBD1 is a possible D gene (6 bases). V was trimmed by 4 bases and J by 5 bases, leaving 21 bases between them. The CDR3 sequence is 16 residues long. Germline V lookup: CDR1 SGHRS, CDR2 YFSETQ. The DNA of the CDR3 is TGCGCCAGCAGCCCCGAGAGGGGGATAGGCGGAACTGAAGCTTTCTTT. It is translated as CASSPERGIGGTEAFF. The full variable domain, with the rest looked up from reference TRBV5-1 and TRBJ1-1, is KAGVTQTPRYLIKTRGQQVTLSCSPISGHRSVSWYQQTPGQGLQFLFEYFSETQRNKGNFPGRFSGRQFSNSRSEMNVSTLELGDSALYLCASSPERGIGGTEAFFGQGTRLTVV.

The V gene is TRBV9, the J gene TRBJ1-2, with D possibly TRBD1 on 5 matching bases. CDR1 SGDLS and CDR2 YYNGEE come from the germline V gene. V lost 3 bases and J 0 bases, leaving 18 bases between the germline ends. The CDR3 runs 17 residues. As DNA, the CDR3 is TGTGCCAGCAGCGCCTTGGGGCAGTGGGGAGCTAACTATGGCTACACCTTC. This translates into CASSALGQWGANYGYTF.

The chain uses TRBV5-1 and TRBJ2-7; tentatively, D is TRBD2 (6 bases). CDR1 is SGHRS and CDR2 is YFSETQ in the germline V gene. This CDR3 comprises 13 residues. The germline V and J ends were trimmed by 4 bases and 4 bases, with 12 bases remaining between them. CDR3 nucleotide sequence: TGCGCCAGCAGCATGACTAGTCCTTACGAGCAGTACTTC. This sequence encodes CASSMTSPYEQYF.

The rearrangement joins TRBV27 to TRBJ1-2; 10 bases map to TRBD1. J lost 1 base, V lost 6 bases, and 8 bases had no gene match. Per the germline V gene, CDR1 is MNHEY and CDR2 is SMNVEV (reference sequence). The CDR3 is 16 amino acids. The CDR3 protein is CASSPRGQGFNYGYTF. CDR3 nucleotides: TGTGCCAGCAGCCCCCGGGGACAGGGGTTTAACTATGGCTACACCTTC.

The sample holds one count of this clone. This chain links TRBV19 with TRBJ2-7; TRBD1 aligns across 9 bases. The CDR3 is 15 residues long. Losses at the gene ends were 1 base for V and 3 bases for J; bases not matched to a gene: 4. The germline CDR1 and CDR2 sequences are LNHDA and SQIVND (reference sequence). The CDR3 DNA reads TGTGCCAGTAGTATAGGACCGGGACAGGGCTACGAGCAGTACTTC. This codes for CASSIGPGQGYEQYF.

The chain joins TRBV15 to TRBJ1-3, with unresolved D. The germline V gene has CDR1 LNHNV and CDR2 YYDKDF (reference sequence). This CDR3 is 18 amino acids long. The ends were cut back, 1 base at V and 0 bases at J, with 16 bases in the middle. CDR3 protein: CATSRGAALGSSGNTIYF. As DNA, the CDR3 is TGTGCCACCAGCAGAGGCGCAGCCTTGGGAAGCTCTGGAAACACCATATATTTT.

The chain joins TRBV6-6 to TRBJ1-5; tentatively, D is TRBD1 (5 bases). Trimming pared 10 bases from V and 3 bases from J, leaving 16 bases between. Germline V gene lookup returns CDR1 MNHNY and CDR2 SVGAGI (reference sequence). This CDR3 spans 14 amino acids. As DNA, the CDR3 is TGTGCCACCCAGCGAGGGACCGACAATCAGCCCCAGCATTTT. The encoded protein is CATQRGTDNQPQHF.

Comment on this clone: Additional DNA sequences in this sample encode the identical CDR3. The genes are TRBV7-2 and TRBJ2-1, with 7 bases lining up with TRBD2. The J segment lost 0 bases and the V segment lost 5 bases, leaving 4 bases of the junction unmatched. Germline CDR1 reads SGHTA; CDR2 reads FQGNSA. The CDR3 has 15 residues. CDR3 loop: CASSPSGSSYNEQFF. In nucleotides, the CDR3 is TGTGCCAGCAGCCCTAGCGGAAGCTCCTACAATGAGCAGTTCTTC.

The rearrangement links TRBV4-1 to TRBJ2-3; tentatively, D is TRBD2 (5 bases). Germline V gene sequence: CDR1 MGHRA, CDR2 YSYEKL. The CDR3 length is 12 residues. V was shortened by 3 bases and J by 7 bases, with 8 bases between the two germline ends. The CDR3 nucleotides are TGCGCCAGCAGCCAGCGAGGGTATACGCAGTATTTT. This sequence encodes CASSQRGYTQYF.

This sequence joins TRBV11-1 and TRBJ2-7; 9 positions match TRBD1. The V gene end was trimmed by 3 bases and the J gene end by 5 bases; junction bases not matched to a gene: 8. Per the germline V gene, CDR1 is SGHAT and CDR2 is FQDESV (reference sequence). The CDR3 has 15 residues. The CDR3, as DNA: TGTGCCAGCAGCTTCGAGTGGACAGGGGATAACGAGCAGTACTTC. The encoded protein is CASSFEWTGDNEQYF.

This clone showed up many times. The CDR3 DNA reads TGTGCCAGTAGTCGGCTTGGATTTGAAAATAATTCACCCCTCCACTTT. Its translation: CASSRLGFENNSPLHF. V is TRBV19 and J is TRBJ1-6; D is unclear. Trimming stripped 5 bases from V and 5 bases from J, with 16 bases between. Per germline, CDR1 LNHDA and CDR2 SQIVND (reference sequence). The CDR3 runs 16 residues.

The CDR3 coding sequence is TGCGCCAGCAGCCGGACGAGGACAGGGGACAATGAGCAGTTCTTC. It encodes CASSRTRTGDNEQFF. The V gene is TRBV5-1, the J gene TRBJ2-1; the match to TRBD1 covers 9 bases. Germline V lookup: CDR1 SGHRS, CDR2 YFSETQ. The CDR3 is made up of 15 amino acids. V lost 4 bases, J lost 5 bases, and 7 bases stayed unmatched.

The rearrangement joins TRBV4-1 to TRBJ1-1; perhaps TRBD1 as D (6 bases). Germline CDR1 reads MGHRA; CDR2 reads YSYEKL. V was cut by 1 base and J by 0 bases, with 12 bases left in between. The CDR3 contains 16 residues. CDR3 in DNA: TGCGCCAGCAGCCAAGGGGGGGGCAGGGTGAACACTGAAGCTTTCTTT. As protein: CASSQGGGRVNTEAFF.

The V call is TRBV27, the J call TRBJ2-6; D not resolved. In germline, CDR1 is MNHEY, CDR2 SMNVEV (reference sequence). Trimming removed 3 bases at V and 0 bases at J, with 6 bases between. The CDR3 consists of 15 residues. The CDR3 bases are TGTGCCAGCAGTTTTTGGGGCTCTGGGGCCAACGTCCTGACTTTC. As protein: CASSFWGSGANVLTF.

The chain is built from TRBV5-1 and TRBJ2-7, with D uncertain. The CDR3 spans 14 residues. V was pared by 4 bases and J by 4 bases, with 15 bases between. Germline CDR1 is SGHRS and CDR2 is YFSETQ. CDR3: CASSHLQDSYEQYF. In nucleotides, the CDR3 is TGCGCCAGCAGCCACCTCCAGGATAGTTACGAGCAGTACTTC.

This sequence joins TRBV19 and TRBJ2-1; D remains ambiguous. V lost 3 bases and J 7 bases, leaving 4 bases between the germline ends. The CDR3 is 11 residues long. Germline lookup yields CDR1 LNHDA and CDR2 SQIVND (reference sequence). DNA for the CDR3: TGTGCCAGTAGTATTAAAAATGAGCAGTTCTTC. It encodes CASSIKNEQFF.

This clone was observed a few times. The V and J genes are TRBV5-6 and TRBJ2-2; D is uncertain. CDR1 is SGHDT, CDR2 YYEEEE, per germline. This CDR3 has 11 amino acids. With 0 bases removed from V and 6 bases from J, the gap between germline ends came to 0 bases. CDR3 in amino acids: CASSLAGELFF. The CDR3 DNA follows: TGTGCCAGCAGCTTGGCCGGGGAGCTGTTTTTT.

This clone has only a few counts. The J gene is TRBJ2-1, the V gene TRBV5-1; D is perhaps TRBD1 (6 bases). The germline V gene encodes CDR1 SGHRS and CDR2 YFSETQ. This CDR3 has 12 residues. V gave up 7 bases and J gave up 4 bases, with 9 bases separating them. CDR3 nucleotides: TGCGCCAGCGGGACACAATACAATGAGCAGTTCTTC. It yields the protein CASGTQYNEQFF.

Details on this clone: Other DNA sequences within the sample encode an identical CDR3. The chain joins TRBV2 to TRBJ2-7, with 12 positions matching TRBD2. Losses at the gene ends were 6 bases for V and 1 base for J; bases not matched to a gene: 4. This CDR3 is 15 amino acids long. The germline V gene encodes CDR1 SNHLY and CDR2 FYNNEI. The CDR3 reads CASRVTSGGSYEQYF. CDR3 in DNA: TGTGCCAGCAGAGTGACTAGCGGGGGTTCCTACGAGCAGTACTTC.

This chain connects TRBV5-1 to TRBJ2-3, with 10 positions matching TRBD1. The V gene's germline CDR1 is SGHRS and CDR2 YFSETQ. V shed 7 bases and J 0 bases; nucleotides not matched to a gene: 2. The CDR3 covers 14 residues. DNA of the CDR3: TGCGCCAGCGGGACAGGGGTTAGCACAGATACGCAGTATTTT. Its protein product is CASGTGVSTDTQYF.

Note on this clone: Other DNA sequences in the sample encode the same CDR3. The genes are TRBV30 and TRBJ1-3; D is undetermined. The germline V and J ends were trimmed by 0 bases and 1 base, with 4 bases remaining between them. Germline CDR1 and CDR2: GTSNPN and SVGIG (reference sequence). The CDR3 has 13 residues. The CDR3 sequence: CAWSVDSGNTIYF. The DNA for the CDR3 is TGTGCCTGGAGTGTAGATTCTGGAAACACCATATATTTT.

J is TRBJ2-5 and V is TRBV11-2; D unresolved. Per germline, CDR1 SGHAT and CDR2 FQNNGV. The V end was cut by 5 bases, the J end by 5 bases, with 9 bases between. The CDR3 has 12 residues. The CDR3 region is CASSPLGETQYF. The DNA of the CDR3 is TGTGCCAGCAGCCCCCTAGGGGAGACCCAGTACTTC.

CDR3 sequence reads: CASYRGGPYNEQFF. The CDR3 nucleotides are TGTGCCAGTTATCGGGGGGGCCCCTACAATGAGCAGTTCTTC. This rearrangement joins TRBV7-2 to TRBJ2-1; 8 bases line up with TRBD2. The V and J ends lost 9 bases and 2 bases, in that order; junction bases with no gene match: 6. Germline CDR1 reads SGHTA; CDR2 reads FQGNSA. The CDR3 is 14 residues long.